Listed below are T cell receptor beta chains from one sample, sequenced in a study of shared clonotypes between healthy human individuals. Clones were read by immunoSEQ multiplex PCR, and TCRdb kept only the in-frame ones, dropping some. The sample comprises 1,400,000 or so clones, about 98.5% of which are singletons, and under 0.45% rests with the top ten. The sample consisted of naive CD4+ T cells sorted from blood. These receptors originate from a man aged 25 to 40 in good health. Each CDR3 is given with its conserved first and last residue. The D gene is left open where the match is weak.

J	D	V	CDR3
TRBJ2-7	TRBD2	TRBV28	CASSLYWASGTYEQYF
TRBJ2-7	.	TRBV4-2	CASSQVRSSYEQYF
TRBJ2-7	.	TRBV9	CASSVGPDSYEQYF
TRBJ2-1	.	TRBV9	CASSPDPTAYNEQFF
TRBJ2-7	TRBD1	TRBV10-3	CAIRPWGTGGEQYF
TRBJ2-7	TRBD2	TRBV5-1	CASSWAGLADSYEQYF
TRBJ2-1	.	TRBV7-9	CARERWVAEQFF
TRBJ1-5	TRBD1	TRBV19	CASSIERTGVNSNQPQHF
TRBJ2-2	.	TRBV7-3	CASSPDPGAGELFF
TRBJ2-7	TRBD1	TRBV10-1	CASSEGTGVDEQYF
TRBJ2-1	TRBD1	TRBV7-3	CASSLRDRVEHEQFF
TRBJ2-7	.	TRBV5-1	CASSLGRRQEGSEQYF
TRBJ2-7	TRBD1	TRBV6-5	CASSYLGQGSYEQYF
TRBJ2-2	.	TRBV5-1	CASSSLSGSNTGELFF
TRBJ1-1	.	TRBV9	CASSAPRASPVDPDTEAFF
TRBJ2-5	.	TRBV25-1	CASSDQVETQYF
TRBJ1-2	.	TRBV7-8	CASSSLQGRIYGYTF
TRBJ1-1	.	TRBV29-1	CSVRRGVNTEAFF
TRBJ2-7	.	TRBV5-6	CASSWGSYEQYF
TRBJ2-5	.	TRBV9	CASSPGMRETQYF
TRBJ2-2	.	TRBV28	CASSPQGSSGELFF
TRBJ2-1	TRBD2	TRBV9	CASSVGLFLTSQTYNEQFF
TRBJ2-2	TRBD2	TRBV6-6	CASSPLAGGKGELFF
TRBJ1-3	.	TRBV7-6	CASSVTGNTIYF
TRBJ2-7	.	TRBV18	CASSPRGLRYYEQYF
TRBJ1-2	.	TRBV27	CASSSRQTANYGYTF
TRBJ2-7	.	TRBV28	CASSLGGERYEQYF
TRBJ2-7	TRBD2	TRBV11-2	CASSLELAGPYEQYF
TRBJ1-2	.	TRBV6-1	CASTPVPNYGYTF
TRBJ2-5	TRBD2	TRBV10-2	CASSEWAGVEETQYF
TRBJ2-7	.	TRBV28	CASSSPQGNYEQYF